The present T cell receptor (beta chain) was sequenced within a study of blood T cells in healthy people across ages (dated by TCRdb to 2013 to 2016). Regarding the complete study: In model experiments, template switching captured about one uniquely barcoded TCR beta cDNA molecule for every two T cells. The donors were divided into four age groups: young (average 16 years), middle-aged (roughly 40), aged (around 67) and long-lived (about 90). Age-related changes in TCR beta repertoire diversity were measured in the study by deep sequencing normalized with unique cDNA molecular identifiers. The study analyzed two additional independent replicas of 1 million unique cDNA reads from the same blood draw for two donors, one aged 18 to 30 and one aged 80 or older.

Comments on this clonotype: Its specific antigen is unknown. Base qualities were left out, and no much larger clone turns up one base away.

To prepare the library, 5' RACE was applied. Reads for this sample came from an Illumina HiSeq 2500. The second PCR ran for about 7 to 11 cycles and used a J-beta primer mix along with a sample-barcoded 5' primer. A template-switch 5' adaptor carrying 12 random nucleotides introduced a unique molecular identifier onto each TCR beta cDNA molecule. Each sample yielded at least 3 million CDR3-containing paired-end reads. The Mint cDNA synthesis kit, primed by a TRBC-specific oligonucleotide, was used to synthesize first-strand cDNA from all RNA. Following uracil-DNA glycosylase treatment, a first 18-cycle PCR with universal primers M1SS and BC2_uni_R was performed on all cDNA. In the original analysis: Normalization of each sample was performed by random selection of 1 million high-quality reads, each carrying a distinct molecular identifier. Reads sharing molecular identifiers were discarded rather than binned into consensus sequences. MiTCR, with a Q25 quality threshold and the strictest error-elimination algorithm, was used for CDR3 identification, clonotype clustering and error correction. A nonparametric unseen species model using Euler transformation provided a lower-bound estimate of total TCR beta diversity. TCRdb trimmed public reads at Q25 via fastp, called clones via MiXCR and kept in-frame beta chains. Records with the same CDR3 protein are collapsed into one entry carrying the most frequent genes and DNA. The V and J calls and clone size come from TCRdb's table, not from the authors' own analysis. The sample table shows about 720,000 distinct CDR3 sequences, and 20% to 25% are seen once. Approximately 3.7% of the sample is taken by the ten largest.

Per the germline V gene (reference sequence), SEHNR is the CDR1 and FQNEAQ is the CDR2. From its cysteine to its phenylalanine, the CDR3 spans 13 amino acids. Of all the DNA, just the CDR3 is kept, 39 bases in frame from base 1. V trim: 5 bases; J trim: 5 bases; unmatched bases: 5. The donors were some 36 Caucasian individuals from Russia, aged roughly 6 to 100 years, who were systemically healthy. Each donor gave roughly 9 milliliters of peripheral blood, drawn into EDTA-treated Vacutainer tubes. Ficoll-Paque density-gradient centrifugation was used to isolate PBMCs, with at least 6 million obtained per sample. Total RNA, at least 6 micrograms per sample, was extracted from PBMCs with Trizol reagent. For every donor, flow cytometry on a PBMC aliquot measured the percentage of naive CD45RAhigh/CD27high T cells. Overall results and qualifications from the work: As age increased, observed TCR beta diversity per million T cells dropped in a roughly linear way, and a significant reduction was already evident by age 40. Since profiling was done on bulk unsorted PBMCs, naive and antigen-experienced compartments could not be conclusively compared. The percentage of naive T cells measured by flow cytometry correlated strongly with observed TCR beta diversity. Because donor CMV infection status was unknown, age-related changes in expanded clonotypes were potentially confounded. The long-lived group showed more naive CD4+ T cells, fewer expanded clones and increased TCR diversity than the aged group, suggesting age selection. Estimates of total diversity based on one million sequenced T cells were regarded as lower bounds and as underestimates.

These data were likewise used in another study, on T cells of mothers and their children. Per the second study: Nine systemically healthy Caucasian individuals served as donors, namely three mothers together with their six children. cDNA synthesis used all of the extracted RNA, with approximately 1.4 ug of RNA in each 15 ul reaction. In the second PCR, the M1S primer added sample barcodes and 2-4 random nucleotides. Over 8 million TCR beta CDR3 reads came from each mother, compared with millions of reads from each child. TCR recombination output is similarly shaped by thymic selection in related and unrelated pairs, with a minor effect exerted by inherited differences. Normalized repertoire overlap in related mother-child pairs was always slightly higher than in unrelated mother-child pairs, but the difference was never significant. With a sensitivity of approximately 100 clones per million clonotypes, no persistent microchimeric T cell clones were detected. To look for features that set related mother-child pairs apart from unrelated individuals, the researchers ran deep NGS to compare the TCR beta repertoires of mothers and children. Mothers averaged approximately 40 +/- 4 years of age and children averaged about 10 +/- 4 years. After adapter ligation was performed with NEBNext reagents, the libraries were sequenced on an Illumina HiSeq 2000 with 100+100 nt paired-end reads. Mother and child libraries were prepared a month apart and sequenced in separate runs to prevent cross-contamination. Between roughly 500,000 and 2,300,000 distinct TCR beta clonotypes were identified per donor. Naive TCR beta clonotypes were estimated from low-frequency clonotypes matched to each donor's FACS-determined naive share, without sorting.

This sequence uses TRBV7-9 and TRBJ2-7, and TRBD1 aligns with 8 junction nucleotides. The receptor's source is a boy younger than 18 in good health. Sequenced input: blood. In nucleotides, the sequence is TGTGCCAGCAGCACCAGGGGGCTAAACGAGCAGTACTTC. This translates into CASSTRGLNEQYF.